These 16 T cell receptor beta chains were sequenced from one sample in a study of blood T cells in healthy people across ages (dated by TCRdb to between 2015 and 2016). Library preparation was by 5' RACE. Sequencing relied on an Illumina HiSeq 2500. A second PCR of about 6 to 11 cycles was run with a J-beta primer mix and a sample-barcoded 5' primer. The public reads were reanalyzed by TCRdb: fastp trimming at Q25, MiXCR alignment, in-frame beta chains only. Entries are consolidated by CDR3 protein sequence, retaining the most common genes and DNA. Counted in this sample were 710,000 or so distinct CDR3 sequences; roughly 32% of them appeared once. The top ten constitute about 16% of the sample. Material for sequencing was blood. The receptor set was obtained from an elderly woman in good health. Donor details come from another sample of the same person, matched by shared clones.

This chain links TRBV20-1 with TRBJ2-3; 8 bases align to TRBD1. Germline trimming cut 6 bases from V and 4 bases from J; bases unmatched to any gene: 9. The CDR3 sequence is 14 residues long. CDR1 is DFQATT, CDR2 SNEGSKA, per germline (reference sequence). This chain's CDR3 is CSAVLGQGADTQYF. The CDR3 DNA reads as TGCAGTGCCGTCCTAGGACAGGGTGCAGATACGCAGTATTTT.

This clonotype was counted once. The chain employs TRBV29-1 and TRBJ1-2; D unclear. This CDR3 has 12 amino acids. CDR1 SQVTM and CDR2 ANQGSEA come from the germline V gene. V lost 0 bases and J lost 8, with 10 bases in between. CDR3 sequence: CSVEDGFLGYTF. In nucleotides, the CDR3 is TGCAGCGTTGAAGACGGGTTTTTGGGCTACACCTTC.

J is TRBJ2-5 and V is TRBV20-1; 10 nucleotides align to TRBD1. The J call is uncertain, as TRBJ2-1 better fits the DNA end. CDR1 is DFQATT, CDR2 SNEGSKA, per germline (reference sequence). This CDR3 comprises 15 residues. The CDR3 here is CSATRDRGRQETQFF. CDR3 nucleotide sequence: TGCAGTGCTACCCGGGACAGGGGAAGGCAAGAGACCCAGTTCTTC.

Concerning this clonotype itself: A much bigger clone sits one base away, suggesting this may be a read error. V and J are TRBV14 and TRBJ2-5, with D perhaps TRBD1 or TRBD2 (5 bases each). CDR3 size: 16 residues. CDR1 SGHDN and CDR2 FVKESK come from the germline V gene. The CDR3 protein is CASSPLSGLQGEAQYF. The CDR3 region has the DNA TGTGCCAGCAGCCCCCTGAGTGGACTTCAGGGAGAGGCCCAGTACTTC.

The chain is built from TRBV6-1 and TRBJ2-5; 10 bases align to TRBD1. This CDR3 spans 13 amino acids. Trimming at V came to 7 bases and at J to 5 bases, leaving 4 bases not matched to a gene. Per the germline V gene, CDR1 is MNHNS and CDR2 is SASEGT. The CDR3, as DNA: TGTGCCAGCAATGGACAGGGGGGGGAGACCCAGTACTTC. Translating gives CASNGQGGETQYF.

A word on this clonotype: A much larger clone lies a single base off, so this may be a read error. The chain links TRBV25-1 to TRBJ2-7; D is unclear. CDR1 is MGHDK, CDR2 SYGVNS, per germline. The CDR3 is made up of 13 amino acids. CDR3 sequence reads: CAGSESVGHEQYF. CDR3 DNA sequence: TGTGCCGGCAGTGAATCGGTTGGCCACGAGCAGTACTTC.

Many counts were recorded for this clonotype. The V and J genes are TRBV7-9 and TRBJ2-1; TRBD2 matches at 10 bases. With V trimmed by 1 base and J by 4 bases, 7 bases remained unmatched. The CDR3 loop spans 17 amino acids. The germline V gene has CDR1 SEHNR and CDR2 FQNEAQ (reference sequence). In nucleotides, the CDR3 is TGTGCCAGCAGCTTAGACTTAAGCGGGAGGGCTTACAATGAGCAGTTCTTC. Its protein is CASSLDLSGRAYNEQFF.

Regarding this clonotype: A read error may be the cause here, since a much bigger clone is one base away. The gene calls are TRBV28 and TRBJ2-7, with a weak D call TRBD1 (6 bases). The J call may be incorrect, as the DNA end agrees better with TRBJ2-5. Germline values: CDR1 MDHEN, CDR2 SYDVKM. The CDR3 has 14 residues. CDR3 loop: CASRPGTFGETQYF. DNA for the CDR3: TGTGCCAGCAGGCCCGGGACATTTGGTGAGACCCAGTACTTC.

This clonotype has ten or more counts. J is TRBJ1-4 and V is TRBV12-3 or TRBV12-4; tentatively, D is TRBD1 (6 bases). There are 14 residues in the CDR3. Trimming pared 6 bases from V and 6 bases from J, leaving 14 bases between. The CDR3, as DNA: TGTGCCAGCAGCGGAGGACAGTCGGATGAAAAACTGTTTTTT. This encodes CASSGGQSDEKLFF.

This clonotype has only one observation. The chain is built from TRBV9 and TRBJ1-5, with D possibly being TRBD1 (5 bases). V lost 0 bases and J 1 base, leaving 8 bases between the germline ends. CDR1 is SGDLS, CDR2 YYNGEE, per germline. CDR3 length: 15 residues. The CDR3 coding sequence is TGTGCCAGCAGCGTAGGGTCAGGGAGCAATCAGCCCCAGCATTTT. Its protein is CASSVGSGSNQPQHF.

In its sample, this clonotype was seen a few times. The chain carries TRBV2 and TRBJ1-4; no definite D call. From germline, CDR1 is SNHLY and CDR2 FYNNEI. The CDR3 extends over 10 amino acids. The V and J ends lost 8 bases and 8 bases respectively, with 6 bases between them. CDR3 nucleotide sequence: TGTGCCAGCTCCTCCGAAAAACTGTTTTTT. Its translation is CASSSEKLFF.

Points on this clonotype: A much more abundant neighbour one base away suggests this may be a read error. CDR3 sequence reads: CACSLLLQGGGYTF. The CDR3 nucleotides read TGTGCCTGCAGCTTACTTCTCCAGGGTGGCGGCTACACCTTC. The chain joins TRBV7-9 to TRBJ1-2; TRBD1 might be the D (5 bases). The CDR3 runs 14 residues. Germline loops: CDR1 SEHNR, CDR2 FQNEAQ (reference sequence).

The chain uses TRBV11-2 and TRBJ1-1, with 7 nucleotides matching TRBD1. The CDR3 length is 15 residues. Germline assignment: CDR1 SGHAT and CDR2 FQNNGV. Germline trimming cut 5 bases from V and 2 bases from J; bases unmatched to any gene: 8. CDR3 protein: CASSPQTGRNTEAFF. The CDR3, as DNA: TGTGCCAGCAGCCCGCAGACAGGGCGTAACACTGAAGCTTTCTTT.

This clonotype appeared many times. CDR3 in amino acids: CASSLLTHRDTQYF. DNA for the CDR3: TGTGCCAGCAGCTTACTGACGCATCGGGATACGCAGTATTTT. The genes are TRBV7-6 and TRBJ2-3, with unresolved D. CDR3 length: 14 residues. Germline V gives CDR1 SGHVS, CDR2 FNYEAQ. The V end lost 2 bases, the J end lost 6 bases, and 12 bases lay between the germline ends.

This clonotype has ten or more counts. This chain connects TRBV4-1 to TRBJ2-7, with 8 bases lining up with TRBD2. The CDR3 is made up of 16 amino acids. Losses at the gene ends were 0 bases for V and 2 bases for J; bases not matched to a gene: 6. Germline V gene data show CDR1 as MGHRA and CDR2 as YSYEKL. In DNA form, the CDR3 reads TGCGCCAGCAGCCAAGACTCAGCGGGGGATCCCTACGAGCAGTACTTC. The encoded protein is CASSQDSAGDPYEQYF.

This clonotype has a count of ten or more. CDR3 sequence (DNA): TGTGCCAGCAGTTCCTCCGGGCGGGGGGTGCAAGAGACCCAGTACTTC. Its protein is CASSSSGRGVQETQYF. J is TRBJ2-5 and V is TRBV6-2 or TRBV6-3; 8 nucleotides align to TRBD2. The V gene's germline CDR1 is MNHEY and CDR2 SVGEGT. V was clipped by 4 bases and J by 2 bases; unmatched bases: 9. The CDR3 length is 16 residues.